Listed below are T cell receptor beta chains from one sample, sequenced in a study of shared clonotypes between healthy human individuals. The protocol was immunoSEQ multiplex PCR, while the TCRdb copy is restricted to in-frame clones and leaves out a portion. The profile shows around 1.9 million clones, 85% to 95% of them singletons. The specimen sequenced was naive CD8+ T cells from PBMCs. The origin of the receptors is a man aged 18 to 30 in good health. Some clones in this sample may be carry-over from other donors' samples. The CDR3 runs from the conserved cysteine through the conserved F or W. D genes are given only for firm matches. The size entry is marked missing in some rows and otherwise reads once, few, many or a size class.

J gene: TRBJ1-1
CDR3 length: 15
clone size: -
V gene: TRBV5-4
D gene: TRBD1
CDR3 protein: CASSPDRALVTEAFF
CDR3 DNA: TGTGCCAGCAGCCCGGACAGGGCACTAGTCACTGAAGCTTTCTTT

J gene: TRBJ2-7
CDR3 length: 13
clone size: -
V gene: TRBV4-1
D gene: -
CDR3 protein: CASSHTIIHEQYF
CDR3 DNA: TGCGCCAGCAGCCACACCATCATCCACGAGCAGTACTTC

J gene: TRBJ1-2
CDR3 length: 11
clone size: -
V gene: TRBV30
D gene: -
CDR3 protein: CAWSVAWGYTF
CDR3 DNA: TGTGCCTGGAGTGTGGCCTGGGGCTACACCTTC

J gene: TRBJ2-7
CDR3 length: 16
clone size: once
V gene: TRBV11-2
D gene: -
CDR3 protein: CASSLLRGAGGYEQYF
CDR3 DNA: TGTGCCAGCAGCTTGTTGAGGGGCGCCGGAGGGTACGAGCAGTACTTC

J gene: TRBJ2-7
CDR3 length: 13
clone size: -
V gene: TRBV7-9
D gene: -
CDR3 protein: CASTGGTDYEQYF
CDR3 DNA: TGTGCCAGCACTGGAGGGACAGACTACGAGCAGTACTTC

J gene: TRBJ2-1
CDR3 length: 14
clone size: -
V gene: TRBV28
D gene: TRBD2
CDR3 protein: CASSWQRGYNEQFF
CDR3 DNA: TGTGCCAGCAGTTGGCAGCGGGGGTACAATGAGCAGTTCTTC

J gene: TRBJ2-3
CDR3 length: 13
clone size: -
V gene: TRBV13
D gene: -
CDR3 protein: CASKGGGADTQYF
CDR3 DNA: TGTGCCAGCAAAGGAGGGGGAGCAGATACGCAGTATTTT

J gene: TRBJ2-7
CDR3 length: 14
clone size: -
V gene: TRBV9
D gene: -
CDR3 protein: CASSVLPQVNEQYF
CDR3 DNA: TGTGCCAGCAGCGTCCTACCCCAAGTGAACGAGCAGTACTTC

J gene: TRBJ2-7
CDR3 length: 15
clone size: -
V gene: TRBV4-1
D gene: -
CDR3 protein: CASSLAELPIYEQYF
CDR3 DNA: TGCGCCAGCAGCCTAGCCGAGCTTCCGATCTACGAGCAGTACTTC

J gene: TRBJ2-7
CDR3 length: 16
clone size: -
V gene: TRBV5-6
D gene: -
CDR3 protein: CASSSVGVQTTYEQYF
CDR3 DNA: TGTGCCAGCAGCTCGGTGGGTGTGCAGACGACCTACGAGCAGTACTTC

J gene: TRBJ2-4
CDR3 length: 14
clone size: -
V gene: TRBV5-4
D gene: -
CDR3 protein: CASSWAAAKNIQYF
CDR3 DNA: TGTGCCAGCAGTTGGGCAGCGGCCAAAAACATTCAGTACTTC

J gene: TRBJ2-3
CDR3 length: 16
clone size: -
V gene: TRBV27
D gene: TRBD2
CDR3 protein: CASSPLAGALLYTQYF
CDR3 DNA: TGTGCCAGCAGTCCCCTAGCGGGAGCCCTTTTATATACGCAGTATTTT

J gene: TRBJ2-1
CDR3 length: 16
clone size: -
V gene: TRBV29-1
D gene: TRBD1
CDR3 protein: CSVEDFGQGAYNEQFF
CDR3 DNA: TGCAGCGTTGAAGATTTCGGGCAGGGGGCCTACAATGAGCAGTTCTTC

J gene: TRBJ1-1
CDR3 length: 14
clone size: once
V gene: TRBV2
D gene: -
CDR3 protein: CASSERLSDTEAFF
CDR3 DNA: TGTGCCAGCAGTGAACGGTTGTCGGACACTGAAGCTTTCTTT

J gene: TRBJ2-2
CDR3 length: 15
clone size: -
V gene: TRBV5-1
D gene: -
CDR3 protein: CASSLSGSNTGELFF
CDR3 DNA: TGCGCCAGCAGCTTATCCGGGAGCAACACCGGGGAGCTGTTTTTT

J gene: TRBJ2-5
CDR3 length: 16
clone size: -
V gene: TRBV25-1
D gene: -
CDR3 protein: CASSEYPGFGQETQYF
CDR3 DNA: TGTGCCAGCAGTGAATATCCAGGGTTTGGACAAGAGACCCAGTACTTC